What follows describes a single T cell receptor (beta chain). What it binds is unknown. This specimen comes from a study of cytomegalovirus exposure and HLA in healthy donors. Researchers ran the PCR with 60 Vbeta and 13 Jbeta primers. TCRdb's copy holds only in-frame clones and misses some; the assay was immunoSEQ multiplex PCR. The sample has over 80,000 clones, 73% seen once. CDR1 and CDR2 from the germline V gene are SEHNR and FQNEAQ (reference sequence). V lost 4 bases to trimming and J lost 4 bases; unmatched junction nucleotides: 6. This CDR3 region has 14 residues. General observations from the study: Donor immune exposure was known only as CMV serostatus.

The sequence was collected from a man aged 35-49 years in good health and CMV-seronegative. Material for sequencing was PBMCs. This rearrangement joins TRBV7-9 to TRBJ2-7, with 8 bases fitting TRBD1. CDR3 region: CASSSDRGRYEQYF. In nucleotides, the CDR3 is TGTGCCAGCAGCTCTGACAGGGGACGGTACGAGCAGTACTTC.